The 8 T cell receptor beta chains below come from one sample, sequenced in a study of OX40 agonist ivuxolimab in advanced cancers. Clones were sequenced by immunoSEQ multiplex PCR, and TCRdb holds only the in-frame ones, with some missing. The sample shows tens of thousands of clones, over 70% of them seen only once. The material was CD4+ or CD8+ T cells sorted from blood, obtained in a trial of the OX40 agonist ivuxolimab. These receptors all stem from an adult with an advanced solid tumor such as melanoma, head and neck, liver or kidney cancer.

V and J are TRBV2 and TRBJ1-5; no firm D call. The CDR3 sequence is 14 residues long. CDR1 is SNHLY, CDR2 FYNNEI, per germline. V lost 6 bases, J lost 3 bases, and 12 bases lay in between. The CDR3 spells CASRAGLLNQPQHF. The CDR3 DNA reads as TGTGCCAGCAGGGCGGGCCTCCTCAATCAGCCCCAGCATTTT.

The V gene is TRBV4-3, the J gene TRBJ1-4; 7 nucleotides align to TRBD1. Germline V gene sequence: CDR1 LGHNA, CDR2 YSLEER. Trimming took 3 bases from V and 4 from J; bases not matched to a gene: 5. This CDR3 comprises 15 residues. Here the CDR3 reads CASSQQDRFNEKLFF. The CDR3 DNA reads TGCGCCAGCAGCCAGCAGGACAGGTTTAATGAAAAACTGTTTTTT.

There are a few counts of this clone. J is TRBJ1-1 and V is TRBV7-9; D gene uncertain. V lost 7 bases to trimming and J lost 3 bases, with 12 bases between them. The CDR3 has 13 amino acids. The germline V gene has CDR1 SEHNR and CDR2 FQNEAQ (reference sequence). DNA of the CDR3: TGTGCCAGCACCCAAACTCCCTACACTGAAGCTTTCTTT. This gives the protein CASTQTPYTEAFF.

The chain employs TRBV10-1 and TRBJ2-7; either TRBD1 or TRBD2 may fit D (5 bases each). V shed 4 bases and J shed 6 bases, with 16 bases lying between them. There are 14 residues in the CDR3. The germline V gene has CDR1 WNHNN and CDR2 SYGVQD (reference sequence). CDR3 protein: CASSVGTLTTEQYF. DNA for the CDR3: TGCGCCAGCAGTGTCGGGACGCTTACGACCGAGCAGTACTTC.

The chain employs TRBV25-1 and TRBJ1-1, with TRBD1 matching over 8 bases. Germline V CDR1 and CDR2: MGHDK, SYGVNS. The CDR3 has 17 residues. V trimming: 6 bases; J trimming: 0 bases; junction bases outside the gene matches: 12. The chain's CDR3 is CASSRRGPWGMNTEAFF. In DNA, the CDR3 is TGTGCCAGCAGCCGCAGGGGGCCGTGGGGAATGAACACTGAAGCTTTCTTT.

The V call is TRBV5-6, the J call TRBJ1-1; 10 bases fit TRBD1. J lost 0 bases, V lost 4 bases, and 12 bases had no gene match. The CDR3 consists of 18 residues. Germline assignment: CDR1 SGHDT and CDR2 YYEEEE. The CDR3 is CASSGEGQGVVMNTEAFF. In nucleotides, the CDR3 is TGTGCCAGCAGCGGAGAAGGACAGGGGGTCGTCATGAACACTGAAGCTTTCTTT.

This chain joins TRBV7-2 and TRBJ2-7; unclear D gene. Germline CDR1 reads SGHTA; CDR2 reads FQGNSA. Trimming pared 0 bases from V and 6 bases from J, leaving 9 bases between. The CDR3 is made up of 13 amino acids. The CDR3 is CASSLARASEQYF. Here the CDR3 DNA reads TGTGCCAGCAGCTTAGCCCGGGCATCCGAGCAGTACTTC.

In regard to this clone: At the DNA level, this CDR3 is encoded by other sequences in the same sample as well. This sequence joins TRBV30 and TRBJ1-1; no definite D call. The CDR3 sequence is 13 residues long. V was trimmed by 5 bases and J by 0 bases, leaving 10 bases between them. The germline V gene has CDR1 GTSNPN and CDR2 SVGIG (reference sequence). The CDR3 here is CAWERRMNTEAFF. The CDR3 DNA follows: TGTGCCTGGGAACGGAGAATGAACACTGAAGCTTTCTTT.